These T cell receptor beta chains were read from a single sample in a study of Ad26.COV2.S vaccination and SARS-CoV-2 variants. Clones were sequenced by immunoSEQ multiplex PCR, and TCRdb holds only the in-frame ones, with some missing. Of approximately 460,000 clones listed, 80% to 90% are singletons. Here the sequenced sample was peripheral blood, taken in a trial of Ad26.COV2.S vaccine versus placebo. The receptor set was obtained from a person between 18 and 59 years old who received the Ad26.COV2.S COVID-19 vaccine or a placebo. Both conserved end residues are part of each CDR3. The order of the fields is V gene, J gene, clone size, D gene, CDR3 protein. D genes are given only for firm matches. Only part of the rows carry a size: once, few, many, or a class if the clone is expanded.

>TRBV7-3|TRBJ2-2|NA|NA
CASSLTLRGATNTGELFF
>TRBV28|TRBJ2-2|NA|NA
CATTSSGELFF
>TRBV3-1/TRBV3-2|TRBJ2-3|NA|TRBD1
CASSPFTQGQVLDTQYF
>TRBV12-3/TRBV12-4|TRBJ2-7|NA|NA
CASSSQGYEQYF
>TRBV19|TRBJ1-5|NA|NA
CASNLGGRWEPQHF
>TRBV6-4|TRBJ2-1|once|TRBD2
CASRAGTSGYNEQFF
>TRBV14|TRBJ2-7|NA|NA
CASSQVVSEQYF
>TRBV18|TRBJ2-7|NA|TRBD1
CASSPRLTGTAETEQYF
>TRBV12-3/TRBV12-4|TRBJ1-1|NA|TRBD1
CASIQGAGTEAFF
>TRBV2|TRBJ2-7|many|NA
CASRAYEQYF
>TRBV5-5|TRBJ1-3|NA|NA
CASGPRVPSGNTIYF
>TRBV5-1|TRBJ2-5|NA|NA
CASSSFGGQQETQYF
>TRBV3-1/TRBV3-2|TRBJ2-7|NA|TRBD2
CASSQATSGSYEQYF
>TRBV7-9|TRBJ2-7|few|NA
CASSSGSGVSYEQYF
>TRBV6-5|TRBJ1-1|NA|NA
CASSRGDTTRAFF
>TRBV6-6|TRBJ2-1|NA|TRBD2
CAAFQQASGYNEQFF
>TRBV18|TRBJ2-2|NA|TRBD1
CASSPGTGNTGELFF
>TRBV6-1|TRBJ1-4|NA|NA
CASSEDGIDEKLFF
>TRBV18|TRBJ2-1|NA|TRBD1
CASSPRQGGYNEQFF
>TRBV19|TRBJ1-2|NA|TRBD1
CASSLYRDRVGYTF
>TRBV19|TRBJ2-4|NA|NA
CASSLSRLAKNIQYF
>TRBV5-4|TRBJ2-5|NA|TRBD2
CASSLGTSGNVGETQYF
>TRBV7-9|TRBJ2-6|NA|NA
CASTFWTSGANVLTF
>TRBV24-1|TRBJ2-1|once|TRBD2
CATGSSGTSYNEQFF
>TRBV14|TRBJ2-7|NA|TRBD1
CASSQTGGPYEQYF
>TRBV19|TRBJ2-1|NA|TRBD2
CASSIWSLAGDPYNEQFF
>TRBV15|TRBJ2-7|NA|NA
CATSRDLSLTSEQYF
>TRBV6-5|TRBJ1-2|few|NA
CASSPPLSTGGYTF
>TRBV5-1|TRBJ1-2|NA|NA
CASSLGVTYGYTF
>TRBV7-8|TRBJ1-2|NA|NA
CASSLDPGADYGYTF